By share, the clone carrying this T cell receptor beta chain ranks as medium-sized (0.01 to 0.1%). The CDR3 has 14 residues. With 0 bases removed from V and 6 bases from J, the gap between germline ends came to 11 bases. Germline V gene lookup returns CDR1 MNHEY and CDR2 SVGAGI. One entry per CDR3 protein results from TCRdb running MiXCR on the 5' RACE reads. Of 20,000 to 25,000 distinct CDR3 sequences listed, 30% are singletons. Sequenced: tumor-infiltrating naive CD4+ T cells sorted from the breast tumor. Subset indicated: naive CD4+ T cells, CD4+CD45RA+CD25-. The genes are TRBV6-5 and TRBJ1-1; D gene uncertain. The TCR originated in a female donor with breast cancer. The CDR3 sequence is CASSYSGGHAEAFF. CDR3 nucleotide sequence: TGTGCCAGCAGTTACTCGGGAGGGCACGCTGAAGCTTTCTTT.